This T cell receptor beta chain was observed in a study of T cell responses to AZD1222 COVID-19 vaccine. Study as a whole: Both about-4-week and about-12-week second-dose recipients were combined. Overall study results and limits: Distributed over spike, vaccine-associated CD4 TCRs predominated at 160-218 and 743-854.

Germline loops: CDR1 LNHDA, CDR2 SQIVND (reference sequence). The length of the CDR3 is 16 residues. The V segment lost 7 bases and the J segment 5 bases; nucleotides outside the gene matches: 11. Concerning this clone: The target antigen is unknown.

The data were produced by immunoSEQ multiplex PCR, yet TCRdb's version contains in-frame clones alone and is incomplete. The table lists 90,000 to 140,000 clones, roughly 90% of them singletons. The V and J genes are TRBV19 and TRBJ1-1, with 12 bases matching TRBD1. The sample in question was peripheral blood, obtained on day 0 of AZD1222 vaccination. This sequence originates from an adult in good health. This CDR3 is CASNESGTGGRTEAFF. CDR3 bases: TGTGCCAGTAATGAGTCTGGGACAGGGGGCAGGACTGAAGCTTTCTTT.